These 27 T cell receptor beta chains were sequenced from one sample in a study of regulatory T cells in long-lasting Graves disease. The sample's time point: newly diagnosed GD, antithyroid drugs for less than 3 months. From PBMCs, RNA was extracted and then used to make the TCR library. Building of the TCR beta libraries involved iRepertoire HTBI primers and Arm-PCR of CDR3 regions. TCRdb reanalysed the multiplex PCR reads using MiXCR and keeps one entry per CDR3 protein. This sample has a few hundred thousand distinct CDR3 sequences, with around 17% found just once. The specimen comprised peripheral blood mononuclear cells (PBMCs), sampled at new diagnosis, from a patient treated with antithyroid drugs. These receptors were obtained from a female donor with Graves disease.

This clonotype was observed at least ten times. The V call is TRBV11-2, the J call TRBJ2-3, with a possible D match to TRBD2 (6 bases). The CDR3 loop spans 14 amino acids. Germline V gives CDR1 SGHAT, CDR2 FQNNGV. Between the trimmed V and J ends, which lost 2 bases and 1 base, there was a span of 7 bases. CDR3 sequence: CASSLWRGTDTQYF. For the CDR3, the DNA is TGTGCCAGCAGCTTATGGAGGGGCACAGATACGCAGTATTTT. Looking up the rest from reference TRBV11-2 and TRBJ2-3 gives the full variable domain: EAGVAQSPRYKIIEKRQSVAFWCNPISGHATLYWYQQILGQGPKLLIQFQNNGVVDDSQLPKDRFSAERLKGVDSTLKIQPAKLEDSAVYLCASSLWRGTDTQYFGPGTRLTVL.

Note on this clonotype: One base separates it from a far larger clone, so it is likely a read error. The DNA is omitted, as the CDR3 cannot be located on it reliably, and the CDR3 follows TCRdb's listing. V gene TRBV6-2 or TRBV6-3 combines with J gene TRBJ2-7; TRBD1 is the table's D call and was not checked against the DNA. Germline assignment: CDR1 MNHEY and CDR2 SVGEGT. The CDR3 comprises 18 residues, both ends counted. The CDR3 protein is CASSYPRTVARGSYERYF.

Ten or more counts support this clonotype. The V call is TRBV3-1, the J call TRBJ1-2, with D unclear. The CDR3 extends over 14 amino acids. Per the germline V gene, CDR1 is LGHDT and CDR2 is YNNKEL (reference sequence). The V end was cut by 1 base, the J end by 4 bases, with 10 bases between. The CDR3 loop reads CASSQGTRGYGYTF. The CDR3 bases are TGTGCCAGCAGCCAAGGTACACGAGGCTATGGCTACACCTTC.

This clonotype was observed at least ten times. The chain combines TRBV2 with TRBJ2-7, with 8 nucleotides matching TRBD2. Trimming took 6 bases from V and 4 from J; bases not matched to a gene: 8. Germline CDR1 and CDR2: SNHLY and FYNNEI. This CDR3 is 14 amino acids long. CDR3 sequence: CASSFFGRAYEQYF. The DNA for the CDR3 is TGTGCCAGCAGCTTTTTCGGGAGGGCTTACGAGCAGTACTTC.

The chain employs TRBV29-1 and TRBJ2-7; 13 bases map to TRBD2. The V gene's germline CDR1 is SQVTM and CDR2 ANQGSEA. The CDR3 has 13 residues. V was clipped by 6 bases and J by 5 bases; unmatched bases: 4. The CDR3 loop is CSVVTSGRNEQYF. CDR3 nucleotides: TGCAGCGTCGTGACTAGCGGGAGGAACGAGCAGTACTTC.

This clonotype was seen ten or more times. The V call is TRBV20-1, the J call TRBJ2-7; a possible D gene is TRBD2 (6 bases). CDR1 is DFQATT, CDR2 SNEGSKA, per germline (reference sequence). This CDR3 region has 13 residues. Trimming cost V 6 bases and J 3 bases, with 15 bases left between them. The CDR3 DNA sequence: TGCAGTGCGTCCCGGGAGCCTGACTACGAGCAGTACTTC. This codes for CSASREPDYEQYF.

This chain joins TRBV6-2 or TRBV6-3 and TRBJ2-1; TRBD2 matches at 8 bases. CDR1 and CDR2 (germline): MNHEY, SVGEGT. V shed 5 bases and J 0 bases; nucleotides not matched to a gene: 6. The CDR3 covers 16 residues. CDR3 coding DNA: TGTGCCAGCAGTGTTATAGCGGGACTCTCCTACAATGAGCAGTTCTTC. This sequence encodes CASSVIAGLSYNEQFF.

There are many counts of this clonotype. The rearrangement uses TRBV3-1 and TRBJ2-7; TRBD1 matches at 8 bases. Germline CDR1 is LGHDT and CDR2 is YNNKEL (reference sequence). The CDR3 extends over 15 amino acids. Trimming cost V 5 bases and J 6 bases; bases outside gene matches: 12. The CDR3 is CASSGTDRGFTEQYF. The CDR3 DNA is TGTGCCAGCAGCGGTACCGACAGGGGCTTCACCGAGCAGTACTTC.

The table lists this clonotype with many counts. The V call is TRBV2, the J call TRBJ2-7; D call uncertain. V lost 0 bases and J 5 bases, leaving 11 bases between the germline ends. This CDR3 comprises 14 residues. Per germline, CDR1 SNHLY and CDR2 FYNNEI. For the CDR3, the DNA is TGTGCCAGCAGTGAAGCTCGGAGTCCCCACGAGCAGTACTTC. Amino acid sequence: CASSEARSPHEQYF.

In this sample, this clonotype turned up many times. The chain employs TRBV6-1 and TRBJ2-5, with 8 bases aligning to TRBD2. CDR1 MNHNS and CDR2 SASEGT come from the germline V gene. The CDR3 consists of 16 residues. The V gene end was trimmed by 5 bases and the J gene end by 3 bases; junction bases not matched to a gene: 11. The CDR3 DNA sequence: TGTGCCAGCAGTACCCCTAACCCCGGGGGGGAAGAGACCCAGTACTTC. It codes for CASSTPNPGGEETQYF.

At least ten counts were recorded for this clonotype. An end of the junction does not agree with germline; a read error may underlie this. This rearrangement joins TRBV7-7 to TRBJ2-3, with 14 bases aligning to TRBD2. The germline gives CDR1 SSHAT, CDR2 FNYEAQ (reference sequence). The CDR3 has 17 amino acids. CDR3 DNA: TGTGCTAGCAGCCCTACCGGGACTAGCGGGAGCGGGGATACGCAGTATTTT. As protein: CASSPTGTSGSGDTQYF.

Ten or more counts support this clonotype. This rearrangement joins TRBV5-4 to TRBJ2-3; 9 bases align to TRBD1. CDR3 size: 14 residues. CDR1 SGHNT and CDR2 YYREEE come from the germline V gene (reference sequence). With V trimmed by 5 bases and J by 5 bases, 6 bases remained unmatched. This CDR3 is CASRRDRAEDTQYF. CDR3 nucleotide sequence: TGTGCCAGCAGACGGGACAGGGCGGAAGATACGCAGTATTTT.

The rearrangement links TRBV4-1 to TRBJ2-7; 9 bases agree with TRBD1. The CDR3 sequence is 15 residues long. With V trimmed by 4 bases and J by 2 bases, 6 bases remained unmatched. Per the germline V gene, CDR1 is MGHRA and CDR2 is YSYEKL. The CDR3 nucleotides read TGCGCCAGCAGCCGAGCCGGGACAGGGACCTACGAGCAGTACTTC. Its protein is CASSRAGTGTYEQYF.

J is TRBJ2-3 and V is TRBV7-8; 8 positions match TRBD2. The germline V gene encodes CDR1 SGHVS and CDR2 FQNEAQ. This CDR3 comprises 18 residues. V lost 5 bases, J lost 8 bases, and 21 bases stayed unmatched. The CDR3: CASSMPGGEIFFGGTQYF. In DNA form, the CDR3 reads TGTGCCAGCAGCATGCCCGGGGGGGAGATATTCTTTGGCGGTACGCAGTATTTT.

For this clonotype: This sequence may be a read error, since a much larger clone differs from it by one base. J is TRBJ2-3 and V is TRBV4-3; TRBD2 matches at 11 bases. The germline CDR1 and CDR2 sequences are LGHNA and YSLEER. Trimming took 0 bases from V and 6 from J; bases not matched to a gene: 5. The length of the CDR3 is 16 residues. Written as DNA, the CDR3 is TGCGCCAGCAGCCAAGACCCACTAGCGGGGGTGGATACGCAGTATTTT. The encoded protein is CASSQDPLAGVDTQYF.

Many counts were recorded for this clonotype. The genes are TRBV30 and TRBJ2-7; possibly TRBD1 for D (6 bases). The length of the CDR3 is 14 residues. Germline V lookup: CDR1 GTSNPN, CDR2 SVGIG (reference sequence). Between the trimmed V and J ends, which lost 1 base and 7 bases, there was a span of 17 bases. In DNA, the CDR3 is TGTGCCTGGAGTGCAGCCGGGACACCCCGGGAGCAGTACTTC. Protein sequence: CAWSAAGTPREQYF.

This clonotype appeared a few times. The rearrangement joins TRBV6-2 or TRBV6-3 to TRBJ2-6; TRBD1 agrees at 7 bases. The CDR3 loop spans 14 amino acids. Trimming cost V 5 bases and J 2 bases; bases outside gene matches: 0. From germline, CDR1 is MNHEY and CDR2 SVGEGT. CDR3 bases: TGTGCCAGCAGTGACAGGGCTGGGGCCAACGTCCTGACTTTC. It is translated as CASSDRAGANVLTF.

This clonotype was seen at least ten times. The CDR3 region has the DNA TGTGCCACCAGTGATTCATATAGCAATCAGCCCCAGCATTTT. Amino acid sequence: CATSDSYSNQPQHF. The chain uses TRBV24-1 and TRBJ1-5; D uncertain. The length of the CDR3 is 14 residues. Germline V lookup: CDR1 KGHDR, CDR2 SFDVKD. Trimming left V 2 bases short and J 0 bases short, with 4 bases between.

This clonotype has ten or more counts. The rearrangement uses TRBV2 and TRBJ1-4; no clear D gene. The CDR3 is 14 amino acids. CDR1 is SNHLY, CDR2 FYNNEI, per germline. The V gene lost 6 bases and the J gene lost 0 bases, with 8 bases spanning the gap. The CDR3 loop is CASSSPATNEKLFF. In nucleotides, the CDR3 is TGTGCCAGCAGCTCACCTGCAACTAATGAAAAACTGTTTTTT.

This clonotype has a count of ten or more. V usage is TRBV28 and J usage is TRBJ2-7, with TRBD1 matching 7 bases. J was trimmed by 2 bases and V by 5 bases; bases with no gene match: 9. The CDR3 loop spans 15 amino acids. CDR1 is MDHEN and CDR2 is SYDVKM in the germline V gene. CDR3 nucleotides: TGTGCCAGCAGTCCCCGGACAGGCCACCCCTACGAGCAGTACTTC. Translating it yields CASSPRTGHPYEQYF.

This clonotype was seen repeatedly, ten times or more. The CDR3, as DNA: TGTGCCACCAGTGATACCTCAGGAAAGGATGGCTACACCTTC. This sequence encodes CATSDTSGKDGYTF. The rearrangement uses TRBV24-1 and TRBJ1-2, with no clear D. V shed 3 bases and J shed 6 bases, with 13 bases lying between them. The CDR3 runs to 14 residues. Germline V CDR1 and CDR2: KGHDR, SFDVKD.

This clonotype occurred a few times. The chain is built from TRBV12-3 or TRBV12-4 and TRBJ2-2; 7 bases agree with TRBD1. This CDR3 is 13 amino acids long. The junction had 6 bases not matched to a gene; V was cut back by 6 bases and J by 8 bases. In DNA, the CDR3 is TGTGCCAGCAGACGAACAGGGGAAGGGGAGCTGTTTTTT. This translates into CASRRTGEGELFF.

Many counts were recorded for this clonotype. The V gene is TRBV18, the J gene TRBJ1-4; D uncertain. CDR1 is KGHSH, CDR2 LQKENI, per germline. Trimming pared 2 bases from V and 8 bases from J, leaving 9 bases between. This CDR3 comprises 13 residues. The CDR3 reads CASSPAPREKLFF. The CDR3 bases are TGTGCCAGCTCACCAGCGCCCAGGGAAAAACTGTTTTTT.

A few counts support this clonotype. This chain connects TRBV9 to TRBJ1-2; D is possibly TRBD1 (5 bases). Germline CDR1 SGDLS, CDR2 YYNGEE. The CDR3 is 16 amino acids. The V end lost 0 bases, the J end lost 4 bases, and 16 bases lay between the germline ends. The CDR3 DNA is TGTGCCAGCAGCGTAGGGGCCGGGGGATTCGGCTATGGCTACACCTTC. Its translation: CASSVGAGGFGYGYTF. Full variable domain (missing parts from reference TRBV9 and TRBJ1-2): DSGVTQTPKHLITATGQRVTLRCSPRSGDLSVYWYQQSLDQGLQFLIQYYNGEERAKGNILERFSAQQFPDLHSELNLSSLELGDSALYFCASSVGAGGFGYGYTFGSGTRLTVV.

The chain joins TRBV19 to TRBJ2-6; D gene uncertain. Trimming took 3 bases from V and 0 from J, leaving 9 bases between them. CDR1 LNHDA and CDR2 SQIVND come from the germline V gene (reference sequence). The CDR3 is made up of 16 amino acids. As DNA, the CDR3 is TGTGCCAGTAGTATTTTATACGTCTCTGGGGCCAACGTCCTGACTTTC. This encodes CASSILYVSGANVLTF. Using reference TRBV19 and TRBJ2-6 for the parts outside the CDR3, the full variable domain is DGGITQSPKYLFRKEGQNVTLSCEQNLNHDAMYWYRQDPGQGLRLIYYSQIVNDFQKGDIAEGYSVSREKKESFPLTVTSAQKNPTAFYLCASSILYVSGANVLTFGAGSRLTVL.

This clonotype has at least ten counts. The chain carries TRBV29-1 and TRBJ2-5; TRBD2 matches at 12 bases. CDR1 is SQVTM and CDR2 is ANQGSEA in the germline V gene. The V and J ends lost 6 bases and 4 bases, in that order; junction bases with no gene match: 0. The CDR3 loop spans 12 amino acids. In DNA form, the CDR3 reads TGCAGCGTGGGACTAGCGGGAGAGACCCAGTACTTC. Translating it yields CSVGLAGETQYF.

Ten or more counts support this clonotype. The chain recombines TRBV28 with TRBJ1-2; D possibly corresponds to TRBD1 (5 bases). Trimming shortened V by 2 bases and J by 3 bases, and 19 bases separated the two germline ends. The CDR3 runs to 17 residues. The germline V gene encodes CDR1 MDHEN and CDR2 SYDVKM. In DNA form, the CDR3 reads TGTGCCAGCAGTTTACCCCGCAGGATGAGCAGGGACTATGGCTACACCTTC. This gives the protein CASSLPRRMSRDYGYTF.